This entry describes one T cell receptor (beta chain). This entry comes from a study of T cell responses to AZD1222 COVID-19 vaccine. Study-level background: Some second doses came at about 4 weeks and others at about 12 weeks; these were pooled.

Produced via immunoSEQ multiplex PCR; TCRdb's table is partial and in-frame only. The table includes 100,000 to 150,000 clones, 90% detected once. V was clipped by 4 bases and J by 10 bases, with 17 bases between them. The CDR3 covers 15 residues. CDR1 and CDR2 from the germline V gene are SGHTA and FQGNSA. V is TRBV7-2 and J is TRBJ1-6; perhaps TRBD1 as D (6 bases). The sequence was collected from an adult in good health. This specimen was peripheral blood, taken on day 0 of AZD1222 vaccination. CDR3 in DNA: TGTGCCAGCAGCTCCCCGGACAGAGGAAGGTCACCCCTCCACTTT. Translation: CASSSPDRGRSPLHF.